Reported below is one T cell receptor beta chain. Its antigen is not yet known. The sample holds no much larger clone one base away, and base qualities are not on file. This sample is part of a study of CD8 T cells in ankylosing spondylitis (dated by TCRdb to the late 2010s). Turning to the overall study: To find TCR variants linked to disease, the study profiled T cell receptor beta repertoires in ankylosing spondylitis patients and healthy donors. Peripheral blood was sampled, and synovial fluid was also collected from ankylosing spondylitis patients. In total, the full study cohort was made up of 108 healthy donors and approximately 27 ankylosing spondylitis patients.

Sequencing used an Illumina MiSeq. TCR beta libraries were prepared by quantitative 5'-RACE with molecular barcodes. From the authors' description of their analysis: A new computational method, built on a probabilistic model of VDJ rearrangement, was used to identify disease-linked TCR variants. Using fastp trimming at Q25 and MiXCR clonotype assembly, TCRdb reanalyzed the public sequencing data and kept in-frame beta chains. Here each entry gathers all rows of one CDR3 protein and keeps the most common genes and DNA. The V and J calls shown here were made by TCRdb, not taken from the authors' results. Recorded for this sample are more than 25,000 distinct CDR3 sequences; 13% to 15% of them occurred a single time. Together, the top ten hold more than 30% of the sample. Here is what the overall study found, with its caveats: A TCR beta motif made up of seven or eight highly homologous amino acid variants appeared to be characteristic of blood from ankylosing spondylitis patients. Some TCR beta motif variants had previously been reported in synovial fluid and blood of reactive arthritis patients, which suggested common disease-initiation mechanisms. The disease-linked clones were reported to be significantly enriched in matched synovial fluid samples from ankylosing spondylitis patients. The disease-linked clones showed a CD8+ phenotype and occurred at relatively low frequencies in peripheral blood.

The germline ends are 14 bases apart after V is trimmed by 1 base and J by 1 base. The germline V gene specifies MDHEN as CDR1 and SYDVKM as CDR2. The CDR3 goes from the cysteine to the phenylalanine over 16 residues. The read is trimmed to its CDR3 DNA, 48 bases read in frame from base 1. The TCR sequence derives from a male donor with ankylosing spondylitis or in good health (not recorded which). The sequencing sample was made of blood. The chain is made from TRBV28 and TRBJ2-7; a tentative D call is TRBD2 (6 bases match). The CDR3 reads CASSLLRRDGSYEQYF. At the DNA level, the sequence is TGTGCCAGCAGTTTATTGCGGCGGGACGGATCCTACGAGCAGTACTTC. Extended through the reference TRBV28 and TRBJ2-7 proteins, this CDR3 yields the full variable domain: DVKVTQSSRYLVKRTGEKVFLECVQDMDHENMFWYRQDPGLGLRLIYFSYDVKMKEKGDIPEGYSVSREKKERFSLILESASTNQTSMYLCASSLLRRDGSYEQYFGPGTRLTVT.